Each of the 21 T cell receptor beta chains below was sequenced from the same sample in a study of CD8 T cells in Susac syndrome. RNA in amounts of roughly 0.5 to 1 ug was reverse transcribed with random hexamers. TCRdb reanalysed the immunoSEQ multiplex PCR reads using MiXCR and keeps one entry per CDR3 protein. Counted here are roughly 150,000 distinct CDR3 sequences, about 91% occurring once; the ten biggest clones make up more than 0.07%. The specimen sequenced was CD4+ T cells from PBMCs. Source of these receptors: a human donor in good health.

The rearrangement uses TRBV7-2 and TRBJ2-1; D is unresolved. The V end was cut by 3 bases, the J end by 9 bases, with 9 bases between. Germline assignment: CDR1 SGHTA and CDR2 FQGNSA. CDR3 length: 12 amino acids. In DNA, the CDR3 is TGTGCCAGCAGCTTGAGGAGTGGTGAGCAGTTCTTC. Its translation is CASSLRSGEQFF.

The chain links TRBV5-1 to TRBJ2-4, with TRBD1 identical over 9 bases. The V gene's germline CDR1 is SGHRS and CDR2 YFSETQ. The CDR3 consists of 18 residues. With 3 bases clipped from V and 1 base from J, the junction kept 11 bases outside the gene matches. The CDR3: CASSSGQGYEAAKNIQYF. CDR3 DNA: TGCGCCAGCAGCTCGGGACAGGGATACGAGGCGGCCAAAAACATTCAGTACTTC.

The genes are TRBV5-1 and TRBJ1-3; maybe TRBD1 (5 bases). The CDR3 spans 15 residues. V was cut by 2 bases and J by 4 bases, with 13 bases left in between. From germline, CDR1 is SGHRS and CDR2 YFSETQ. The chain's CDR3 is CASSFQGLVGNTIYF. The CDR3 DNA follows: TGCGCCAGCAGCTTCCAGGGCTTGGTCGGAAACACCATATATTTT.

The DNA of the CDR3 is TGTGCCAGCTCACCGGCGCCCAGCAACTCTGGAAACACCATATATTTT. It translates to CASSPAPSNSGNTIYF. This chain connects TRBV18 to TRBJ1-3; D not resolved. The CDR3 spans 16 residues. The germline V and J ends were trimmed by 3 bases and 0 bases, with 12 bases remaining between them. From germline, CDR1 is KGHSH and CDR2 LQKENI.

This clonotype was seen once. The chain employs TRBV5-1 and TRBJ2-7; 8 nucleotides match TRBD1. The CDR3 is made up of 14 amino acids. The germline CDR1 and CDR2 sequences are SGHRS and YFSETQ. Trimming took 1 base from V and 5 from J; bases not matched to a gene: 5. The CDR3 nucleotides are TGCGCCAGCAGCTTGAGCGACAGGGGACACGAGCAGTACTTC. It specifies CASSLSDRGHEQYF.

This chain links TRBV7-8 with TRBJ2-5; the match to TRBD2 covers 13 bases. With 4 bases clipped from V and 9 bases from J, the junction kept 5 bases outside the gene matches. The CDR3 sequence is 14 residues long. Germline assignment: CDR1 SGHVS and CDR2 FQNEAQ. CDR3 protein: CASSSRTSGRSQYF. The CDR3 DNA reads as TGTGCCAGCAGCTCGAGGACTAGCGGGAGATCCCAGTACTTC.

The J gene is TRBJ2-6, the V gene TRBV7-3, with TRBD1 as a possible D gene (5 bases). Germline V gene lookup returns CDR1 SGHTA and CDR2 FQGTGA. CDR3 length: 17 amino acids. The germline V and J ends were trimmed by 0 bases and 0 bases, with 9 bases remaining between them. CDR3 coding DNA: TGTGCCAGCAGCTTAACCCCAGGGAACTCTGGGGCCAACGTCCTGACTTTC. Protein sequence: CASSLTPGNSGANVLTF.

V gene TRBV28 combines with J gene TRBJ2-5; D is unresolved. The CDR3 is 12 residues long. CDR1 and CDR2 from the germline V gene are MDHEN and SYDVKM. Trimming removed 11 bases from V and 2 bases from J, with 12 bases in between. The CDR3 nucleotides read TGTGCCGCATGTCGGGCTCAAGAGACCCAGTACTTC. This sequence encodes CAACRAQETQYF.

The chain employs TRBV12-3 or TRBV12-4 and TRBJ2-3; the match to TRBD2 covers 11 bases. V lost 2 bases and J lost 8; bases outside the gene matches: 3. The CDR3 spans 14 residues. In DNA, the CDR3 is TGTGCCAGCAGTTTAACTAGCGGGGGAGGTACGCAGTATTTT. Translation: CASSLTSGGGTQYF.

The chain combines TRBV5-1 with TRBJ1-1, with 7 bases that match TRBD1. Germline CDR1 SGHRS, CDR2 YFSETQ. Germline trimming cut 3 bases from V and 2 bases from J; bases unmatched to any gene: 10. This CDR3 has 16 amino acids. CDR3 coding DNA: TGCGCCAGCAGCTCGAGCAGCAGGGGGGAAAACACTGAAGCTTTCTTT. This translates into CASSSSSRGENTEAFF.

The V and J genes are TRBV19 and TRBJ2-7; D unresolved. CDR3 size: 11 residues. With 5 bases removed from V and 6 bases from J, the gap between germline ends came to 8 bases. Germline CDR1 reads LNHDA; CDR2 reads SQIVND (reference sequence). This CDR3 is CASSYKFEQYF. The DNA of the CDR3 is TGTGCCAGTAGTTACAAGTTCGAGCAGTACTTC.

The chain employs TRBV24-1 and TRBJ2-1; 13 nucleotides agree with TRBD2. V lost 4 bases, J lost 3 bases, and 5 bases stayed unmatched. Germline CDR1 reads KGHDR; CDR2 reads SFDVKD. CDR3 length: 17 amino acids. The DNA of the CDR3 is TGTGCCACCAGTGACACCGGACTAGCGGGGGACTACAATGAGCAGTTCTTC. Translating gives CATSDTGLAGDYNEQFF.

Here the CDR3 reads CASSRQLPSYNEQFF. The CDR3 nucleotides read TGTGCCAGCAGTCGACAGCTACCCTCCTACAATGAGCAGTTCTTC. The genes are TRBV2 and TRBJ2-1; possibly TRBD1 for D (5 bases). This CDR3 spans 15 amino acids. The germline gives CDR1 SNHLY, CDR2 FYNNEI. V gave up 5 bases and J gave up 0 bases, with 11 bases separating them.

The J gene is TRBJ1-2, the V gene TRBV20-1; D is uncertain. The CDR3 extends over 13 amino acids. V lost 3 bases and J 8 bases, leaving 16 bases between the germline ends. Germline loops: CDR1 DFQATT, CDR2 SNEGSKA (reference sequence). CDR3 nucleotides: TGCAGTGCTAGCCCGATACTTCAGTTCGGCTACACCTTC. The encoded protein is CSASPILQFGYTF.

The chain joins TRBV5-1 to TRBJ2-1, with D unresolved. CDR1 SGHRS and CDR2 YFSETQ come from the germline V gene. There are 13 residues in the CDR3. With 8 bases removed from V and 0 bases from J, the gap between germline ends came to 9 bases. This CDR3 is CASYLDSYNEQFF. Written as DNA, the CDR3 is TGCGCCAGTTACTTGGACTCCTACAATGAGCAGTTCTTC.

The chain joins TRBV6-2 or TRBV6-3 to TRBJ1-1, with D maybe TRBD1 (6 bases). The CDR3 loop spans 12 amino acids. Per germline, CDR1 MNHEY and CDR2 SVGEGT. V gave up 7 bases and J gave up 1 base, with 7 bases separating them. The CDR3 bases are TGTGCCAGCACCAGGGGGAACACTGAAGCTTTCTTT. Its protein product is CASTRGNTEAFF.

The J gene is TRBJ2-2, the V gene TRBV20-1; possible D gene TRBD2, 5 bases. There are 15 residues in the CDR3. Per the germline V gene, CDR1 is DFQATT and CDR2 is SNEGSKA (reference sequence). V dropped 0 bases and J dropped 4 bases, with 12 bases sitting between them. For the CDR3, the DNA is TGCAGTGCTAGAGATCGGATAGCGTCCACCGGGGAGCTGTTTTTT. It codes for CSARDRIASTGELFF.

The V gene is TRBV7-9, the J gene TRBJ2-2, with TRBD1 matching 9 bases. This CDR3 is 14 amino acids long. The ends lost 4 bases at V and 4 bases at J; junction bases unmatched: 1. Per germline, CDR1 SEHNR and CDR2 FQNEAQ (reference sequence). The CDR3 sequence: CASSSDRGTGELFF. Here the CDR3 DNA reads TGTGCCAGCAGCTCGGACAGGGGCACCGGGGAGCTGTTTTTT.

The genes are TRBV6-1 and TRBJ1-1; D gene ambiguous. This CDR3 comprises 16 residues. V lost 1 base and J lost 4, with 16 bases in between. Per the germline V gene, CDR1 is MNHNS and CDR2 is SASEGT. The CDR3 DNA is TGTGCCAGCAGTGAAGTTTTCCGGGCCTGGGGCACTGAAGCTTTCTTT. Translating gives CASSEVFRAWGTEAFF.

J is TRBJ2-3 and V is TRBV20-1, with TRBD2 as a possible D gene (7 bases). This CDR3 has 13 amino acids. Trimming left V 6 bases short and J 4 bases short, with 14 bases between. Germline CDR1 reads DFQATT; CDR2 reads SNEGSKA (reference sequence). For the CDR3, the DNA is TGCAGTGCAGGGGGGGCTAGCGCAGATACGCAGTATTTT. Protein product: CSAGGASADTQYF.

Comments on this clonotype: A read error may produce the germline difference seen at one junction end. J is TRBJ2-2 and V is TRBV7-9; D perhaps matches TRBD1 (6 bases). Looked up from germline, CDR1 is SEHNR and CDR2 is FQNEAQ (reference sequence). There are 16 residues in the CDR3. CDR3 nucleotide sequence: TGTGCCAGCAGCTTCACCGCGCAGGGGAACTCCGGGGAGCTGTTTTTT. Amino acid sequence: CASSFTAQGNSGELFF.